The sequence of this T cell receptor (beta chain) was determined in a study of identifying expanded T cells in peripheral blood. Study observations and caveats: Across healthy donors, higher total template counts meant significantly greater approximately two-week count variance.

This CDR3 region has 13 residues. Germline V gene sequence: CDR1 MDHEN, CDR2 SYDVKM. V lost 5 bases, J lost 7 bases, and 11 bases lay in between. Here immunoSEQ multiplex PCR was the method, and the copy in TCRdb shows in-frame clones only, minus some. In the table there are about 100,000 clones, around 88% of which are singletons. Of note for this clone: Its antigen is not identified.

Collection occurred without any documented infections or immune events in donors. The sample comprised blood. The rearrangement joins TRBV28 to TRBJ1-4; no firm D call. This TCR was recovered from a person between 18 and 75 years old in good health. The CDR3 sequence: CASSAHEGEKLFF. CDR3 bases: TGTGCCAGCAGTGCCCATGAGGGTGAAAAACTGTTTTTT.